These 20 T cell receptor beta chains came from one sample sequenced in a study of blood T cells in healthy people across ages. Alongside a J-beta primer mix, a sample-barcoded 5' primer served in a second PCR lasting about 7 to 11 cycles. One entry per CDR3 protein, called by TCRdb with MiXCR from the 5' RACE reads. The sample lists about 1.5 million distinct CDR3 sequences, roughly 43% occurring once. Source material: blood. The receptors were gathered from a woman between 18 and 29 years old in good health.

The CDR3 DNA reads as TGTGCCAGCAGCTTAGACCAGTTATTCAGGGACACTGAAGCTTTCTTT. Residues: CASSLDQLFRDTEAFF. The chain couples TRBV7-8 to TRBJ1-1; perhaps TRBD1 as D (5 bases). The germline V and J ends were trimmed by 1 base and 3 bases, with 15 bases remaining between them. CDR1 and CDR2 (germline): SGHVS, FQNEAQ. The CDR3 is 16 amino acids.

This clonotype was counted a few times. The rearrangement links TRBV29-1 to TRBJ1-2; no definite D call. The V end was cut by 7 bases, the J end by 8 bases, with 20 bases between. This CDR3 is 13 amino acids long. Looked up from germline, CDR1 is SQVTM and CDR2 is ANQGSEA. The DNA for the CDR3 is TGCAGCGCAGACCGACAACATGCCCGAGGCTACACCTTC. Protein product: CSADRQHARGYTF. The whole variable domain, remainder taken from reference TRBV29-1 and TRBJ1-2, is SAVISQKPSRDICQRGTSLTIQCQVDSQVTMMFWYRQQPGQSLTLIATANQGSEATYESGFVIDKFPISRPNLTFSTLTVSNMSPEDSSIYLCSADRQHARGYTFGSGTRLTVV.

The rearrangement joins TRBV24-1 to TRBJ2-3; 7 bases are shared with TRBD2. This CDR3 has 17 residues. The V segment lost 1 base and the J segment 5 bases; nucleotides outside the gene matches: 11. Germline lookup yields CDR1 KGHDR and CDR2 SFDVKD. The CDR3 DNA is TGTGCCACCAGTGATTTTAGGTCTCTCGGACTAGGAGATACGCAGTATTTT. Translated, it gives CATSDFRSLGLGDTQYF.

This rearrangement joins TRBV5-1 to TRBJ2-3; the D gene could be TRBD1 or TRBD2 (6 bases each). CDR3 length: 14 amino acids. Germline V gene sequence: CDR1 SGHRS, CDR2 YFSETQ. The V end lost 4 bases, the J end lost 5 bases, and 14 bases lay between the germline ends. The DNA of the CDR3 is TGCGCCAGCAGCAGCCCGGGGGCTGGAGATACGCAGTATTTT. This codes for CASSSPGAGDTQYF.

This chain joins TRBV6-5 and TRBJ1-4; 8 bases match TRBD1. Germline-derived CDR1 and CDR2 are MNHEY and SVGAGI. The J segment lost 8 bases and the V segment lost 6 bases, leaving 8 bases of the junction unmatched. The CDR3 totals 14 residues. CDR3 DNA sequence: TGTGCCAGCAGCCAGACAGGGGATCGAGAAAAACTGTTTTTT. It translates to CASSQTGDREKLFF.

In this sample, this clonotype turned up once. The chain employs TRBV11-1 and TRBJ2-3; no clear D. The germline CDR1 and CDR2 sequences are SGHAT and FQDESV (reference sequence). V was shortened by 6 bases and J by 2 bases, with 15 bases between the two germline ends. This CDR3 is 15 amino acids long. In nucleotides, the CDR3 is TGTGCCAGCAGTACGACCCTACTCAACACAGATACGCAGTATTTT. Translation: CASSTTLLNTDTQYF.

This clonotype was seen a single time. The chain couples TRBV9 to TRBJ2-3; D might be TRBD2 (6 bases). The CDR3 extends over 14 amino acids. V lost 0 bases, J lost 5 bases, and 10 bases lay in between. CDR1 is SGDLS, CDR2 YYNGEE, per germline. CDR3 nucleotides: TGTGCCAGCAGCGTAGCGGGGGTGAAAGATACGCAGTATTTT. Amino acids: CASSVAGVKDTQYF.

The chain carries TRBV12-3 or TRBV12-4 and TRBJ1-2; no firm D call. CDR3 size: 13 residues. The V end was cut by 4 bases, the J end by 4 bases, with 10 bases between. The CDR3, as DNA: TGTGCCAGCAGTTCAAGCCCTGGCTATGGCTACACCTTC. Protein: CASSSSPGYGYTF.

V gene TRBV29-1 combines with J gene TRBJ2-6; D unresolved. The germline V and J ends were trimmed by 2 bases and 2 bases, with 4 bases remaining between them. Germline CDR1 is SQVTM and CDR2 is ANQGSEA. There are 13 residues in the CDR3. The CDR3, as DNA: TGCAGCGTTGAACCACCTGGGGCCAACGTCCTGACTTTC. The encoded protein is CSVEPPGANVLTF.

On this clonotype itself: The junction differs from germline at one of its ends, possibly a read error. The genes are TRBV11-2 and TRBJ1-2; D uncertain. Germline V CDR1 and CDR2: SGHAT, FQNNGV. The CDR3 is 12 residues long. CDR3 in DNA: TGTACCAGCAGCTTAGAAAACTATGGCTACACCTTC. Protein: CTSSLENYGYTF.

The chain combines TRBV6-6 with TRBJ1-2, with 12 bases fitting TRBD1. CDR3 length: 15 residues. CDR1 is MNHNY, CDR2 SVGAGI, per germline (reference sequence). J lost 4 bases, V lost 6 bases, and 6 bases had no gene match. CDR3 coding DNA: TGTGCCAGCAGGGGGACAGGGGGCGTCCGCTATGGCTACACCTTC. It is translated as CASRGTGGVRYGYTF.

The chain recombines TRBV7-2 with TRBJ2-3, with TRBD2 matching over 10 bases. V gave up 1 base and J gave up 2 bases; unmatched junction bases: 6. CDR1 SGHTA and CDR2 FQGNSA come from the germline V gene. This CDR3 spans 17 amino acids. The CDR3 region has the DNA TGTGCCAGCAGCTTAGAGTTGCTAGCGGGAGCCACAGATACGCAGTATTTT. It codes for CASSLELLAGATDTQYF.

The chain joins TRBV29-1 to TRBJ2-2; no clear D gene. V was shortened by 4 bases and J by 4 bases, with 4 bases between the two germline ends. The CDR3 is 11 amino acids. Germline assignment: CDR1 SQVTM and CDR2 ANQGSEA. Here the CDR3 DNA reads TGCAGCGTTGCGGGCACCGGGGAGCTGTTTTTT. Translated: CSVAGTGELFF.

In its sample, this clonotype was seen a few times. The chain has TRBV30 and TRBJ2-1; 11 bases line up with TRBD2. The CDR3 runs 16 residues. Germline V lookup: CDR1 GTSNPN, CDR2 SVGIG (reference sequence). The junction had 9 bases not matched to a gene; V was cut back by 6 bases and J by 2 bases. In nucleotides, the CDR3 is TGTGCCTGCAACCTTCTAGCGGGAGGCACCTACAATGAGCAGTTCTTC. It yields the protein CACNLLAGGTYNEQFF.

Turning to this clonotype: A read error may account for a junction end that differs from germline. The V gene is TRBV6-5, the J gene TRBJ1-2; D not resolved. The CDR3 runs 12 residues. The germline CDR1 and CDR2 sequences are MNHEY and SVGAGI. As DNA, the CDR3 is TGTGCCGGCAGTTACTTGGGCGGAGGCTACACCTTC. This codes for CAGSYLGGGYTF.

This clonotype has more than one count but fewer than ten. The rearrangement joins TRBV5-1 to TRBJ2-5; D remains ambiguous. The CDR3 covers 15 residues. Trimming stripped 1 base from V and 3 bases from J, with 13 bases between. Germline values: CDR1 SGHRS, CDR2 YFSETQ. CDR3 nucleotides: TGCGCCAGCAGCTTGAGACCTGGCAGTGAAGAGACCCAGTACTTC. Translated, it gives CASSLRPGSEETQYF.

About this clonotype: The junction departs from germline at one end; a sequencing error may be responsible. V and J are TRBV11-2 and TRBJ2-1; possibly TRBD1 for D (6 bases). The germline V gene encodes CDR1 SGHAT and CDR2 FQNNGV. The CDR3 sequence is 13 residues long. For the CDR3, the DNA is TGTGCCGGCAGGGGCCCTCGGTTCAATGAGCAGTTCTTC. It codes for CAGRGPRFNEQFF.

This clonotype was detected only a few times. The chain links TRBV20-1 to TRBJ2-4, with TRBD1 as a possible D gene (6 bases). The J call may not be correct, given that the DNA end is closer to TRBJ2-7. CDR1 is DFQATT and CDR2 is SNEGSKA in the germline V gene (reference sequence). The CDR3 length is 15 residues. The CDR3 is CSASGMRGMAYEQYF. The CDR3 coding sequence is TGCAGTGCCAGTGGAATGAGGGGGATGGCCTACGAGCAGTACTTC.

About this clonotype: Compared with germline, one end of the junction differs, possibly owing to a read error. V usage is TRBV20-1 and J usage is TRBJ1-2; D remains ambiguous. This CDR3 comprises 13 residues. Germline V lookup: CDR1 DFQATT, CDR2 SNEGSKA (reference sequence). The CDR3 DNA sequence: TGCAGTCCTAGACCCAGACCTAACTATGGCTACACCTTC. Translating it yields CSPRPRPNYGYTF.

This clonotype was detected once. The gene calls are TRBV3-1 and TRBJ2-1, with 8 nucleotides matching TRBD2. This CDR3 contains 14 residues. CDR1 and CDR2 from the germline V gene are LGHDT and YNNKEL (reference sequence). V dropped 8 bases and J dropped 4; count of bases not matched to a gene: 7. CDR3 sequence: CASGNRGGYNEQFF. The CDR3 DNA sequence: TGTGCCAGCGGCAACCGGGGGGGTTACAATGAGCAGTTCTTC.